This T cell receptor (beta chain) was captured in a study of cytomegalovirus exposure and HLA in healthy donors. Profiled with immunoSEQ multiplex PCR; TCRdb holds only in-frame clones, not every one. The sample carries some 150,000 clones, 89% recorded once. V was trimmed by 8 bases and J by 6 bases, leaving 19 bases between them. Germline CDR1 MDHEN, CDR2 SYDVKM. The CDR3 extends over 14 amino acids. Whole-study findings and limits: Clusters of TCRs from the first cohort tended to co-occur in the 120 validation repertoires (as a later analysis found).

As to this clone: What it binds is unknown.

The rearrangement links TRBV28 to TRBJ1-1; D remains unclear. The TCR sequence derives from a woman under 30 in good health and CMV-seropositive. Sequenced input: PBMCs. CDR3 sequence reads: CASSGYAGIAEAFF. The CDR3 bases are TGTGCCAGCTCAGGTTACGCGGGGATAGCTGAAGCTTTCTTT.